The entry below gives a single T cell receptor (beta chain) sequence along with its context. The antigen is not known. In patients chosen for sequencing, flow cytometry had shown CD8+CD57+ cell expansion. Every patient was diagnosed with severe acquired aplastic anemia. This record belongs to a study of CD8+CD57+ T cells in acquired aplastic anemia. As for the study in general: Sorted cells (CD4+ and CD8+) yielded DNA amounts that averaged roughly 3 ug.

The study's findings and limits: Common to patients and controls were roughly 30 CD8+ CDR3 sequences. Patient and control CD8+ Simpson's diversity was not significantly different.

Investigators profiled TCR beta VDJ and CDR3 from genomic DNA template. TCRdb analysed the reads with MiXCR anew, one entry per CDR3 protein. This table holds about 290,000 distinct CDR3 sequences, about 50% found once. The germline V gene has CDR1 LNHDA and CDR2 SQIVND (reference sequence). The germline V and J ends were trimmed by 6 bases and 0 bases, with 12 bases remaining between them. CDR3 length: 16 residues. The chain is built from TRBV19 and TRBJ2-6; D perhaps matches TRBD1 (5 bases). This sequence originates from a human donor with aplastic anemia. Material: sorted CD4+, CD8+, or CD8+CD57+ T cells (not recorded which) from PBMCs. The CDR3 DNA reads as TGTGCCAGTAGCGATAGGGGCGCCTCTGGGGCCAACGTCCTGACTTTC. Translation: CASSDRGASGANVLTF.